The 26 T cell receptor beta chains listed next were all sequenced from one sample in a study of siplizumab effects on memory and regulatory T cells. Produced via immunoSEQ multiplex PCR; TCRdb's table is partial and in-frame only. Among about 50,000 clones listed, around 98% were seen once. The sample was naive CD8+ T cells sorted from blood. The receptors stem from a human donor in good health.

This clone was counted once. The chain joins TRBV20-1 to TRBJ2-1; no clear D. V lost 0 bases and J 7 bases, leaving 4 bases between the germline ends. CDR3 size: 11 residues. Germline V lookup: CDR1 DFQATT, CDR2 SNEGSKA (reference sequence). CDR3 DNA sequence: TGCAGTGCTAGAGATGGAAATGAGCAGTTCTTC. This codes for CSARDGNEQFF.

The V gene is TRBV7-6, the J gene TRBJ2-7, with 7 bases that match TRBD1. CDR3 length: 13 amino acids. Germline V lookup: CDR1 SGHVS, CDR2 FNYEAQ. J gave up 3 bases and V 5 bases, and 4 bases lay outside the gene matches. In DNA form, the CDR3 reads TGTGCCAGCAGCGCCCGGACAGGCTACGAGCAGTACTTC. It yields the protein CASSARTGYEQYF.

In nucleotides, the CDR3 is TGTGCCAGCAGCTTACATCGGGGTAGCCAAGAGACCCAGTACTTC. Translation gives CASSLHRGSQETQYF. The J gene is TRBJ2-5, the V gene TRBV7-3, with D possibly matching TRBD2 (5 bases). The germline V gene has CDR1 SGHTA and CDR2 FQGTGA. The V gene lost 2 bases and the J gene lost 1 base, with 11 bases spanning the gap. The CDR3 length is 15 residues.

The chain employs TRBV27 and TRBJ1-2, with D possibly being TRBD1 (6 bases). V dropped 3 bases and J dropped 4 bases, with 15 bases sitting between them. CDR3 length: 15 residues. Germline V gene lookup returns CDR1 MNHEY and CDR2 SMNVEV (reference sequence). CDR3 sequence reads: CASSLVPGAVYGYTF. CDR3 DNA sequence: TGTGCCAGCAGTTTGGTCCCGGGGGCTGTCTATGGCTACACCTTC.

The chain employs TRBV30 and TRBJ2-5; 9 bases are a match to TRBD2. The CDR3 has 13 amino acids. CDR1 GTSNPN and CDR2 SVGIG come from the germline V gene (reference sequence). Trimming at V came to 5 bases and at J to 5 bases, leaving 6 bases not matched to a gene. The CDR3 DNA is TGTGCCTGGGGGGGACTAGCCGGGGAGACCCAGTACTTC. It yields the protein CAWGGLAGETQYF.

This chain joins TRBV6-1 and TRBJ1-1; D unclear. The CDR3 is made up of 14 amino acids. The germline V gene has CDR1 MNHNS and CDR2 SASEGT. Trimming removed 0 bases at V and 1 base at J, with 6 bases between. CDR3 coding DNA: TGTGCCAGCAGTGAAGCTACAGAGAACACTGAAGCTTTCTTT. The encoded protein is CASSEATENTEAFF.

This chain connects TRBV5-6 to TRBJ1-1, with D unclear. CDR3 length equals 12 residues. CDR1 and CDR2 from the germline V gene are SGHDT and YYEEEE. V dropped 0 bases and J dropped 5 bases, with 5 bases sitting between them. CDR3 sequence: CASSLGTTEAFF. CDR3 bases: TGTGCCAGCAGCTTGGGTACTACTGAAGCTTTCTTT.

J is TRBJ2-1 and V is TRBV4-1; 11 bases agree with TRBD1. The germline gives CDR1 MGHRA, CDR2 YSYEKL. V shed 3 bases and J 8 bases; nucleotides not matched to a gene: 3. The CDR3 sequence is 14 residues long. The CDR3 nucleotides read TGCGCCAGCAGCCACCGGGACAGGGGGTATGAGCAGTTCTTC. It specifies CASSHRDRGYEQFF.

The chain couples TRBV9 to TRBJ2-7; D gene ambiguous. CDR3 length: 15 residues. Germline V gene sequence: CDR1 SGDLS, CDR2 YYNGEE. The V end was cut by 0 bases, the J end by 0 bases, with 10 bases between. CDR3 sequence reads: CASSVVTESSYEQYF. CDR3 sequence (DNA): TGTGCCAGCAGCGTAGTCACCGAGAGCTCCTACGAGCAGTACTTC. Variable domain in full (rest from reference TRBV9 and TRBJ2-7): DSGVTQTPKHLITATGQRVTLRCSPRSGDLSVYWYQQSLDQGLQFLIQYYNGEERAKGNILERFSAQQFPDLHSELNLSSLELGDSALYFCASSVVTESSYEQYFGPGTRLTVT.

The chain has TRBV21-1 and TRBJ1-5; TRBD1, as called in the table, went unchecked against the DNA. TRBV21-1 is a listed pseudogene. The CDR3 consists of 13 residues. This CDR3 is CASSKGGGQPQHF. DNA of the CDR3: TGTGCCAGCAGCAAAGGAGGGGGCCAGCCCCAGCATTTT.

This sequence joins TRBV6-6 and TRBJ1-1, with D hard to call. This CDR3 has 14 residues. Trimming removed 5 bases at V and 6 bases at J, with 16 bases between. In germline, CDR1 is MNHNY, CDR2 SVGAGI (reference sequence). CDR3 protein: CASSTSDGWAEAFF. As DNA, the CDR3 is TGTGCCAGCAGTACGAGCGACGGTTGGGCTGAAGCTTTCTTT.

The J gene is TRBJ1-6, the V gene TRBV6-5; D might be TRBD1 (5 bases). V was clipped by 6 bases and J by 9 bases, with 15 bases between them. Per germline, CDR1 MNHEY and CDR2 SVGAGI. This CDR3 comprises 14 residues. CDR3 sequence (DNA): TGTGCCAGCAGGCTAAGGGGTTCTGGTTCACCCCTCCACTTT. Protein sequence: CASRLRGSGSPLHF.

This clone has just one count. The chain employs TRBV7-9 and TRBJ2-1, with TRBD1 identical over 7 bases. The CDR3 has 16 amino acids. The germline gives CDR1 SEHNR, CDR2 FQNEAQ (reference sequence). V gave up 3 bases and J gave up 4 bases; unmatched junction bases: 9. This CDR3 reads CASSFSTGTEYNEQFF. The CDR3 DNA follows: TGTGCCAGCAGCTTCTCCACTGGGACAGAGTACAATGAGCAGTTCTTC.

As concerns this clone: The junction departs from germline at one end; a sequencing error may be responsible. The chain links TRBV5-5 to TRBJ2-7; D is unclear. Germline-derived CDR1 and CDR2 are SGHKS and YYEKEE (reference sequence). There are 13 residues in the CDR3. The CDR3 loop is CATSTPGSYEQYF. DNA for the CDR3: TGTGCCACCAGCACTCCTGGCTCCTACGAGCAGTACTTC.

The chain links TRBV28 to TRBJ2-7; 9 positions agree with TRBD2. V shed 5 bases, J shed 0 bases, and the junction held 2 bases outside the gene matches. This CDR3 spans 14 amino acids. Germline CDR1 and CDR2: MDHEN and SYDVKM. The CDR3 here is CASSSSGSSYEQYF. DNA of the CDR3: TGTGCCAGCAGTAGTAGCGGGAGCTCCTACGAGCAGTACTTC.

The chain recombines TRBV27 with TRBJ2-7, with 11 bases matching TRBD2. The CDR3 has 14 amino acids. Per the germline V gene, CDR1 is MNHEY and CDR2 is SMNVEV (reference sequence). With V trimmed by 4 bases and J by 6 bases, 5 bases remained unmatched. The DNA of the CDR3 is TGTGCCAGCAGTTCGGGACTAGCGGTGGGCGAGCAGTACTTC. Translated, it gives CASSSGLAVGEQYF.

The chain recombines TRBV5-4 with TRBJ1-2, with 7 bases identical to TRBD1. The trim removed 1 base at V and 8 bases at J, leaving 5 bases unmatched. CDR1 and CDR2 from the germline V gene are SGHNT and YYREEE (reference sequence). The CDR3 extends over 13 amino acids. In DNA form, the CDR3 reads TGTGCCAGCAGCTTGTTTCAGGGGGAAGGCTACACCTTC. It translates to CASSLFQGEGYTF.

The rearrangement joins TRBV4-1 to TRBJ1-1, with D perhaps TRBD1 (6 bases). Trimming pared 3 bases from V and 4 bases from J, leaving 12 bases between. Germline V lookup: CDR1 MGHRA, CDR2 YSYEKL. The CDR3 sequence is 14 residues long. The CDR3 sequence: CASSQQGRGTEAFF. Written as DNA, the CDR3 is TGCGCCAGCAGCCAGCAGGGGAGAGGCACTGAAGCTTTCTTT.

The chain carries TRBV6-4 and TRBJ2-6; TRBD2 might be the D (6 bases). There are 17 residues in the CDR3. Trimming left V 4 bases short and J 0 bases short, with 13 bases between. Germline loops: CDR1 MRHNA, CDR2 SNTAGT. The CDR3 nucleotides are TGTGCCAGCAGTGTGCGGGGACCCTCCTCTGGGGCCAACGTCCTGACTTTC. Its translation: CASSVRGPSSGANVLTF.

The V gene is TRBV2, the J gene TRBJ2-7, with TRBD2 identical over 7 bases. Germline V gives CDR1 SNHLY, CDR2 FYNNEI. J lost 7 bases, V lost 7 bases, and 10 bases had no gene match. This CDR3 spans 13 amino acids. The CDR3 DNA reads TGTGCCAGCACATGGGGGAGGGCGTGGGAGCAGTACTTC. Encoded protein: CASTWGRAWEQYF.

The rearrangement uses TRBV2 and TRBJ2-1; TRBD2 agrees at 10 bases. The V and J ends lost 10 bases and 10 bases, in that order; junction bases with no gene match: 10. Germline V gene data show CDR1 as SNHLY and CDR2 as FYNNEI. The CDR3 is 13 residues long. Here the CDR3 reads CAKEREGRLEQFF. The CDR3 region has the DNA TGTGCCAAAGAGCGGGAGGGCCGTTTGGAGCAGTTCTTC.

The chain employs TRBV28 and TRBJ2-7; D gene ambiguous. Germline V lookup: CDR1 MDHEN, CDR2 SYDVKM. This CDR3 spans 12 amino acids. Trimming took 3 bases from V and 3 from J, leaving 6 bases between them. The CDR3 DNA reads as TGTGCCAGCAGTTTTCGCCTCTACGAGCAGTACTTC. This codes for CASSFRLYEQYF.

This sequence joins TRBV10-3 and TRBJ2-4; D is ambiguous. The CDR3 runs 14 residues. Trimming stripped 3 bases from V and 0 bases from J, with 6 bases between. CDR1 ENHRY and CDR2 SYGVKD come from the germline V gene. The CDR3 here is CAISDGVAKNIQYF. Written as DNA, the CDR3 is TGTGCCATCAGTGATGGGGTAGCCAAAAACATTCAGTACTTC.

This rearrangement joins TRBV12-5 to TRBJ2-1; TRBD1 matches 9 bases. This CDR3 has 18 amino acids. The V segment lost 2 bases and the J segment 6 bases; nucleotides outside the gene matches: 14. CDR1 and CDR2 (germline): LGHNT, FRNRAP. The CDR3 here is CASGLFFDRTGERNEQFF. In nucleotides, the CDR3 is TGTGCTAGTGGTTTGTTCTTCGACCGGACAGGGGAACGCAATGAGCAGTTCTTC.

This clone is a singleton in its sample. This chain joins TRBV4-1 and TRBJ2-5, with D perhaps TRBD1 (6 bases). Germline V gene data show CDR1 as MGHRA and CDR2 as YSYEKL. The V and J ends lost 1 base and 5 bases respectively, with 11 bases between them. CDR3 length equals 14 residues. This CDR3 reads CASSQGDIGETQYF. CDR3 DNA sequence: TGCGCCAGCAGCCAAGGGGACATTGGGGAGACCCAGTACTTC.

J is TRBJ2-7 and V is TRBV4-1; 11 nucleotides line up with TRBD2. V shed 0 bases and J 2 bases; nucleotides not matched to a gene: 9. The germline gives CDR1 MGHRA, CDR2 YSYEKL. CDR3 length equals 18 residues. CDR3 coding DNA: TGCGCCAGCAGCCAAGAAACTCGCACGGGACTAGCGGCCTACGAGCAGTACTTC. Its translation is CASSQETRTGLAAYEQYF.